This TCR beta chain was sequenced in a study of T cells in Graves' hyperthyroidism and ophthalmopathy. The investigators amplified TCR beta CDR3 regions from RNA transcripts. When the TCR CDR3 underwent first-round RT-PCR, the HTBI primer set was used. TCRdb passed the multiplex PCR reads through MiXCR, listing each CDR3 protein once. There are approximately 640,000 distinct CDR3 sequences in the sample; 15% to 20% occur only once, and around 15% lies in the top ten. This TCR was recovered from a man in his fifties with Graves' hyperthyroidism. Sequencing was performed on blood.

CDR3 DNA sequence: TGTGCCAGCTATAAGGAGCCCACAGATACGCAGTATTTT. Its protein is CASYKEPTDTQYF. V is TRBV12-3 or TRBV12-4 and J is TRBJ2-3; D is unclear. The CDR3 covers 13 residues. V shed 8 bases and J shed 2 bases, with 11 bases lying between them.